A single sample gave rise to the 32 T cell receptor beta chains below, sequenced in a study of early T cells in non-severe SARS-CoV-2 infection. TCRdb reprocessed the 5' RACE reads via MiXCR and lists one record per CDR3 protein. The sample lists more than 80,000 distinct CDR3 sequences; about 15% were seen once. Sequencing was done on a sample of whole blood. These receptors all come from an adult who was a healthcare worker with PCR-confirmed SARS-CoV-2 infection or an uninfected control (not recorded which).

This clonotype appeared a few times. The rearrangement uses TRBV7-9 and TRBJ2-2; D remains ambiguous. The V gene's germline CDR1 is SEHNR and CDR2 FQNEAQ (reference sequence). Trimming removed 3 bases from V and 5 bases from J, with 13 bases in between. This CDR3 is built from 15 residues. In DNA form, the CDR3 reads TGTGCCAGCAGCTTGAATCCGACGCCGACCGGGGAGCTGTTTTTT. Amino acids: CASSLNPTPTGELFF.

The chain carries TRBV6-2 or TRBV6-3 and TRBJ1-2, with 10 bases fitting TRBD1. The germline V gene has CDR1 MNHEY and CDR2 SVGEGT. Trimming removed 6 bases from V and 8 bases from J; junction bases left unmatched: 6. The CDR3 sequence is 13 residues long. CDR3 coding DNA: TGTGCCAGCAGATCGACAGGGGGCAAAGGCTACACCTTC. It specifies CASRSTGGKGYTF.

The genes are TRBV6-2 or TRBV6-3 and TRBJ2-2; 10 bases agree with TRBD2. This CDR3 comprises 16 residues. The V gene end was trimmed by 8 bases and the J gene end by 6 bases; junction bases not matched to a gene: 12. In germline, CDR1 is MNHEY, CDR2 SVGEGT. This chain's CDR3 is CASRPSSGRRAGELFF. The CDR3 DNA follows: TGTGCCAGCCGGCCTTCTAGCGGGAGAAGGGCCGGGGAGCTGTTTTTT.

The gene calls are TRBV29-1 and TRBJ1-1; D perhaps matches TRBD1 (5 bases). Germline CDR1 reads SQVTM; CDR2 reads ANQGSEA. Trimming removed 7 bases at V and 2 bases at J, with 14 bases between. CDR3 length equals 13 residues. CDR3 loop: CSGKGLLNTEAFF. The DNA of the CDR3 is TGCAGCGGGAAGGGGCTTCTCAACACTGAAGCTTTCTTT.

This chain uses TRBV9 with TRBJ2-7; D might be TRBD1 (6 bases). This CDR3 has 16 amino acids. The germline V and J ends were trimmed by 4 bases and 5 bases, with 22 bases remaining between them. CDR1 SGDLS and CDR2 YYNGEE come from the germline V gene. The CDR3 protein is CASSLMAGVATNEQYF. The CDR3 DNA follows: TGTGCCAGCAGCCTTATGGCAGGGGTGGCTACTAACGAGCAGTACTTC.

This chain joins TRBV10-3 and TRBJ2-7; 7 bases are shared with TRBD2. The CDR3 contains 16 residues. Germline V lookup: CDR1 ENHRY, CDR2 SYGVKD. The V and J ends lost 7 bases and 7 bases, in that order; junction bases with no gene match: 19. CDR3 region: CAITHGDGGGLSEQYF. The CDR3, as DNA: TGTGCCATCACCCATGGGGATGGGGGAGGGTTGAGTGAGCAGTACTTC.

The J gene is TRBJ2-5, the V gene TRBV7-9, with a weak D call TRBD1 (6 bases). This CDR3 contains 14 residues. Germline lookup yields CDR1 SEHNR and CDR2 FQNEAQ (reference sequence). Trimming removed 3 bases from V and 5 bases from J, with 13 bases in between. The CDR3 loop is CASSLGDTSETQYF. The DNA of the CDR3 is TGTGCCAGCAGCTTGGGGGACACGTCGGAGACCCAGTACTTC. The whole variable domain, filled in from reference TRBV7-9 and TRBJ2-5, reads DTGVSQNPRHKITKRGQNVTFRCDPISEHNRLYWYRQTLGQGPEFLTYFQNEAQLEKSRLLSDRFSAERPKGSFSTLEIQRTEQGDSAMYLCASSLGDTSETQYFGPGTRLLVL.

This clonotype was seen a few times. V and J are TRBV28 and TRBJ2-1; perhaps TRBD2 as D (6 bases). CDR1 and CDR2 (germline): MDHEN, SYDVKM. Trimming removed 5 bases at V and 8 bases at J, with 19 bases between. The CDR3 has 15 amino acids. The CDR3 DNA follows: TGTGCCAGCAGTCTAGGGACTCCCGCAATGGATGAGCAGTTCTTC. Its protein product is CASSLGTPAMDEQFF.

This chain joins TRBV4-3 and TRBJ2-2; TRBD1 might be the D (6 bases). V lost 4 bases and J 6 bases, leaving 21 bases between the germline ends. Germline V lookup: CDR1 LGHNA, CDR2 YSLEER. The CDR3 is made up of 17 amino acids. The CDR3 region is CASSPRTSGDMAGELFF. The DNA for the CDR3 is TGCGCCAGCAGCCCAAGGACTTCAGGGGATATGGCCGGGGAGCTGTTTTTT.

A few counts support this clonotype. This rearrangement joins TRBV4-3 to TRBJ1-5; TRBD1 is a possible D gene (5 bases). This CDR3 comprises 16 residues. Germline V gene sequence: CDR1 LGHNA, CDR2 YSLEER. The V end was cut by 0 bases, the J end by 2 bases, with 11 bases between. The CDR3 reads CASSQDLRGGNQPQHF. CDR3 sequence (DNA): TGCGCCAGCAGCCAAGATCTAAGGGGTGGCAATCAGCCCCAGCATTTT.

The chain couples TRBV29-1 to TRBJ2-1, with a possible D match to TRBD2 (6 bases). V was shortened by 5 bases and J by 1 base, with 12 bases between the two germline ends. Germline V lookup: CDR1 SQVTM, CDR2 ANQGSEA. The CDR3 is 14 residues long. The CDR3 loop is CSVRRAGSYNEQFF. CDR3 nucleotide sequence: TGCAGCGTTAGGAGGGCCGGGTCCTACAATGAGCAGTTCTTC.

This rearrangement joins TRBV29-1 to TRBJ2-1, with a tentative D call TRBD1 (6 bases). Trimming pared 0 bases from V and 0 bases from J, leaving 15 bases between. CDR1 is SQVTM, CDR2 ANQGSEA, per germline. CDR3 length: 17 amino acids. The CDR3 loop reads CSVEDWGQSSSYNEQFF. The DNA for the CDR3 is TGCAGCGTTGAAGATTGGGGGCAGTCTAGCTCCTACAATGAGCAGTTCTTC.

V usage is TRBV27 and J usage is TRBJ2-7, with a tentative D call TRBD2 (5 bases). The CDR3 has 11 amino acids. Trimming took off 8 bases at V and 7 bases at J, with 12 bases between the two ends. CDR1 is MNHEY and CDR2 is SMNVEV in the germline V gene (reference sequence). In DNA form, the CDR3 reads TGTGCCAGCGCCCTGGACTCTGAGCAGTACTTC. This gives the protein CASALDSEQYF.

This clonotype has ten or more counts. V and J are TRBV11-2 and TRBJ1-5, with a tentative D call TRBD1 (5 bases). The CDR3 totals 15 residues. The V gene's germline CDR1 is SGHAT and CDR2 FQNNGV. V gave up 5 bases and J gave up 6 bases, with 17 bases separating them. The CDR3 sequence: CASSLAPGAPQPQHF. As DNA, the CDR3 is TGTGCCAGCAGCCTAGCCCCCGGGGCCCCTCAGCCCCAGCATTTT.

This clonotype was recorded many times. This chain links TRBV29-1 with TRBJ2-1; weak D call: TRBD1 (6 bases). V gave up 6 bases and J gave up 3 bases, with 15 bases separating them. This CDR3 is 14 amino acids long. Germline V gene data show CDR1 as SQVTM and CDR2 as ANQGSEA. The CDR3 bases are TGCAGCGTCTCCCGGGACACTAACTACAATGAGCAGTTCTTC. Residues: CSVSRDTNYNEQFF.

This rearrangement joins TRBV28 to TRBJ1-1; D is undetermined. Germline V gives CDR1 MDHEN, CDR2 SYDVKM. Between the trimmed V and J ends, which lost 10 bases and 1 base, there was a span of 13 bases. This CDR3 spans 13 amino acids. The CDR3 reads CATRPLRNTEAFF. For the CDR3, the DNA is TGTGCCACCCGGCCCCTCCGGAACACTGAAGCTTTCTTT.

This clonotype was recorded a few times. CDR3 loop: CASSQLPGTSYGYTF. For the CDR3, the DNA is TGTGCCAGCAGTCAACTCCCCGGGACGTCATATGGCTACACCTTC. The chain links TRBV27 to TRBJ1-2, with D perhaps matching TRBD1 (5 bases). Looked up from germline, CDR1 is MNHEY and CDR2 is SMNVEV (reference sequence). This CDR3 is built from 15 residues. Trimming removed 5 bases from V and 5 bases from J, with 18 bases in between.

A few counts support this clonotype. The rearrangement uses TRBV6-4 and TRBJ2-2; 8 bases align to TRBD2. Unmatched junction bases numbered 11, after V lost 6 bases and J lost 5 bases. This CDR3 comprises 16 residues. The V gene's germline CDR1 is MRHNA and CDR2 SNTAGT. The CDR3 loop reads CASSQIAGRGTGELFF. The CDR3 region has the DNA TGTGCCAGCAGCCAAATAGCGGGGCGTGGGACCGGGGAGCTGTTTTTT.

The chain has TRBV27 and TRBJ1-2, with D possibly being TRBD1 (5 bases). V was pared by 5 bases and J by 2 bases, with 12 bases between. Germline values: CDR1 MNHEY, CDR2 SMNVEV (reference sequence). The CDR3 runs to 14 residues. The CDR3 here is CASSLDGGNYGYTF. As DNA, the CDR3 is TGTGCCAGCAGTCTCGACGGGGGAAACTATGGCTACACCTTC.

The chain uses TRBV20-1 and TRBJ2-3, with 8 bases aligning to TRBD2. Germline V gene data show CDR1 as DFQATT and CDR2 as SNEGSKA (reference sequence). The CDR3 covers 15 residues. V dropped 0 bases and J dropped 3; count of bases not matched to a gene: 5. The CDR3 DNA sequence: TGCAGTGCTAGAGAGGCGGGACTAGAAACAGATACGCAGTATTTT. The encoded protein is CSAREAGLETDTQYF.

This chain joins TRBV5-4 and TRBJ2-1; tentatively, D is TRBD1 or TRBD2 (5 bases each). Between the trimmed V and J ends, which lost 4 bases and 9 bases, there was a span of 14 bases. The CDR3 has 13 residues. Per germline, CDR1 SGHNT and CDR2 YYREEE (reference sequence). The CDR3 reads CASSRDDRGEQFF. In DNA, the CDR3 is TGTGCCAGCAGCCGGGACGACCGCGGTGAGCAGTTCTTC.

This clonotype has just a few counts. The chain carries TRBV2 and TRBJ2-6; 7 bases match TRBD1. Germline lookup yields CDR1 SNHLY and CDR2 FYNNEI. The CDR3 spans 19 residues. The V gene end was trimmed by 6 bases and the J gene end by 0 bases; junction bases not matched to a gene: 14. CDR3 amino acids: CASSGYRDSQSSGANVLTF. CDR3 nucleotide sequence: TGTGCCAGCAGCGGATACCGGGACAGCCAGAGCTCTGGGGCCAACGTCCTGACTTTC.

The V gene is TRBV7-8, the J gene TRBJ2-1, with 7 bases that match TRBD1. This CDR3 is built from 15 residues. V trimming: 3 bases; J trimming: 2 bases; junction bases outside the gene matches: 4. Germline loops: CDR1 SGHVS, CDR2 FQNEAQ. DNA for the CDR3: TGTGCCAGCAGCTTCGGGACAGACGCCTACAATGAGCAGTTCTTC. Translating gives CASSFGTDAYNEQFF.

The chain couples TRBV20-1 to TRBJ1-5; perhaps TRBD1 as D (5 bases). CDR1 DFQATT and CDR2 SNEGSKA come from the germline V gene (reference sequence). The CDR3 extends over 14 amino acids. Trimming removed 3 bases at V and 2 bases at J, with 11 bases between. CDR3: CSASRGGGNQPQHF. CDR3 nucleotides: TGCAGTGCTAGCCGCGGAGGGGGCAATCAGCCCCAGCATTTT.

J is TRBJ2-7 and V is TRBV28; 8 positions agree with TRBD1. J lost 2 bases, V lost 6 bases, and 9 bases had no gene match. Germline CDR1 reads MDHEN; CDR2 reads SYDVKM. This CDR3 is built from 15 residues. Here the CDR3 reads CASRQPGGDPYEQYF. The CDR3 DNA sequence: TGTGCCAGCAGACAACCAGGGGGCGACCCCTACGAGCAGTACTTC.

The V gene is TRBV6-1, the J gene TRBJ2-1, with D maybe TRBD1 (6 bases). The CDR3 is 14 residues long. V dropped 4 bases and J dropped 11 bases, with 18 bases sitting between them. The germline gives CDR1 MNHNS, CDR2 SASEGT. The CDR3 reads CASSGQETPIKQFF. CDR3 bases: TGTGCCAGCAGTGGACAGGAAACCCCCATCAAGCAGTTCTTC.

This clonotype was detected only a few times. The chain carries TRBV4-3 and TRBJ2-7; either TRBD1 or TRBD2 may fit D (5 bases each). This CDR3 contains 13 residues. Germline CDR1 LGHNA, CDR2 YSLEER. V was shortened by 0 bases and J by 9 bases, with 12 bases between the two germline ends. The CDR3 region has the DNA TGCGCCAGCAGCCAAGAGCCCGGGACCGGGCAGTACTTC. Translating gives CASSQEPGTGQYF.

This clonotype was seen at least ten times. This rearrangement joins TRBV5-5 to TRBJ2-7; D remains ambiguous. The germline V gene has CDR1 SGHKS and CDR2 YYEKEE (reference sequence). The CDR3 consists of 14 residues. V was clipped by 2 bases and J by 4 bases, with 13 bases between them. The CDR3 loop is CASSFNPARYEQYF. For the CDR3, the DNA is TGTGCCAGCAGCTTTAACCCCGCGCGATACGAGCAGTACTTC.

V usage is TRBV6-2 or TRBV6-3 and J usage is TRBJ2-7; 11 nucleotides agree with TRBD2. From germline, CDR1 is MNHEY and CDR2 SVGEGT. The CDR3 is 16 residues long. The J segment lost 0 bases and the V segment lost 4 bases, leaving 5 bases of the junction unmatched. For the CDR3, the DNA is TGTGCCAGCAGTTTTCATAGCGGGAGGGACTCCTACGAGCAGTACTTC. It yields the protein CASSFHSGRDSYEQYF.

This clonotype occurred many times. The chain uses TRBV11-2 and TRBJ2-2; D remains ambiguous. CDR1 is SGHAT, CDR2 FQNNGV, per germline. V gave up 3 bases and J gave up 7 bases, with 6 bases separating them. This CDR3 region has 12 residues. The CDR3 sequence is CASSLSHGELFF. CDR3 sequence (DNA): TGTGCCAGCAGCTTGTCGCACGGGGAGCTGTTTTTT.

This clonotype was observed a handful of times. This chain uses TRBV7-6 with TRBJ2-7; no clear D gene. The CDR3 totals 14 residues. With 2 bases removed from V and 0 bases from J, the gap between germline ends came to 8 bases. In germline, CDR1 is SGHVS, CDR2 FNYEAQ. The CDR3 protein is CASSLWGSSYEQYF. CDR3 DNA: TGTGCCAGCAGCTTATGGGGAAGCTCCTACGAGCAGTACTTC.

This clonotype was counted a few times. CDR3 DNA sequence: TGCGCCAGCAGCTTGGACGGATTGAACACTGAAGCTTTCTTT. Translation gives CASSLDGLNTEAFF. The chain recombines TRBV5-1 with TRBJ1-1, with D unclear. The CDR3 contains 14 residues. The germline V and J ends were trimmed by 0 bases and 0 bases, with 6 bases remaining between them. Germline assignment: CDR1 SGHRS and CDR2 YFSETQ.